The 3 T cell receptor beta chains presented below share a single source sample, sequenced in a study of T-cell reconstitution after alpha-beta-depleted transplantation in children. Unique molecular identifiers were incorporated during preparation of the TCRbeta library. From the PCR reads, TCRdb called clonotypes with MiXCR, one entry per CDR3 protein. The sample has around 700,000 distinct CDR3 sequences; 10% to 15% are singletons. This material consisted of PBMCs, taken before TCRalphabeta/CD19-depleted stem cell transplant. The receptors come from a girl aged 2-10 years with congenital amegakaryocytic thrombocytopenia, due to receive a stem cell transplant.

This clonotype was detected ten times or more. The CDR3 DNA sequence: TGCGCCAGCAGCGAGTACTGGACTAGTAGCGAGCAGTACTTC. Translating it yields CASSEYWTSSEQYF. The V gene is TRBV5-1, the J gene TRBJ2-7; 7 bases are a match to TRBD2. Losses at the gene ends were 4 bases for V and 6 bases for J; bases not matched to a gene: 10. The CDR3 sequence is 14 residues long. Germline V gene lookup returns CDR1 SGHRS and CDR2 YFSETQ. Based on the CDR3 plus reference TRBV5-1 and TRBJ2-7, the full variable domain is KAGVTQTPRYLIKTRGQQVTLSCSPISGHRSVSWYQQTPGQGLQFLFEYFSETQRNKGNFPGRFSGRQFSNSRSEMNVSTLELGDSALYLCASSEYWTSSEQYFGPGTRLTVT.

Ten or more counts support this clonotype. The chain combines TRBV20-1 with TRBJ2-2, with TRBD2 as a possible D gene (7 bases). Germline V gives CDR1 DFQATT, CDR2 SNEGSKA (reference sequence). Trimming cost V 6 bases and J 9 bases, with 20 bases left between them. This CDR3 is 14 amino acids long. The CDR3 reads CSARNGGRERELFF. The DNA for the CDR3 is TGCAGTGCCCGGAACGGGGGGCGGGAAAGGGAGCTGTTTTTT.

In nucleotides, the CDR3 is TGTGCCAGCAGCCCAGCTAGCGGGGCCTACAATGAGCAGTTCTTC. Translated: CASSPASGAYNEQFF. This chain joins TRBV7-9 and TRBJ2-1; TRBD2 matches 9 bases. This CDR3 is 15 amino acids long. CDR1 is SEHNR, CDR2 FQNEAQ, per germline (reference sequence). The junction had 4 bases not matched to a gene; V was cut back by 5 bases and J by 2 bases.